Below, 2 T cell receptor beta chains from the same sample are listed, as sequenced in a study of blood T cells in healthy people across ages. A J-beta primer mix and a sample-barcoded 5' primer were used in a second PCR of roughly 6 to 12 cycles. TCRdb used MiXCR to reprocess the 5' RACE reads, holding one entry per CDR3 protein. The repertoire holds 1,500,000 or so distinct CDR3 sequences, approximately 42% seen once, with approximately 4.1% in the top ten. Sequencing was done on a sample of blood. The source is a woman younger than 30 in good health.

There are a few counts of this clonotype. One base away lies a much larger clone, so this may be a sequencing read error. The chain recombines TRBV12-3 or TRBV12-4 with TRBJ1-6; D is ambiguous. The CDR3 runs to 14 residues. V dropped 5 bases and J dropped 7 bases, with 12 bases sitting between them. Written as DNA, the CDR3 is TGTGCCAGCAGTGCAAGGACCGGGAATTCACCCCTCCACTTT. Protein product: CASSARTGNSPLHF.

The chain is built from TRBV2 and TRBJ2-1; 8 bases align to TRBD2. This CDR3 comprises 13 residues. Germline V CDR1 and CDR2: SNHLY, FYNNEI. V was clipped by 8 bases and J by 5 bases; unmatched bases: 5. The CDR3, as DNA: TGTGCCAGCGAGCGGGAGACCCACAATGAGCAGTTCTTC. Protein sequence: CASERETHNEQFF. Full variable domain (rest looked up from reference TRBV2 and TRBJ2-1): EPEVTQTPSHQVTQMGQEVILRCVPISNHLYFYWYRQILGQKVEFLVSFYNNEISEKSEIFDDQFSVERPDGSNFTLKIRSTKLEDSAMYFCASERETHNEQFFGPGTRLTVL.